The present entry profiles one T cell receptor (beta chain) with its context. Its antigen is currently unknown. This specimen comes from a study of healthy donors' naive CD4 and CD8 T cells. Broader study findings: Alpha and beta chains were sequenced in bulk without pairing.

Each TCR library used 500 ng of total RNA and a linear amplification protocol. TCRdb fed the reads into MiXCR, producing one record per CDR3 protein. The sample lists around 180,000 distinct CDR3 sequences, about 74% occurring once. The source is a pool of human donors in good health; the sample pools cells from several healthy donors. Sequencing used naive CD4+ and CD8+ T cells sorted from blood, pooled from several donors.

The CDR3 reads CSVEGTGGTDTQYF. The CDR3 DNA is TGCAGCGTTGAGGGGACAGGGGGAACAGATACGCAGTATTTT. This chain links TRBV29-1 with TRBJ2-3; 11 bases align to TRBD1. In germline, CDR1 is SQVTM, CDR2 ANQGSEA. The trim removed 3 bases at V and 3 bases at J, leaving 2 bases unmatched. The CDR3 length is 14 residues.